These T cell receptor beta chains were read from a single sample in a study of T cell responses to AZD1222 COVID-19 vaccine. Sequencing was performed with immunoSEQ multiplex PCR; in TCRdb, only in-frame clones are kept and a portion is missing. The sample has 100,000 to 150,000 clones, roughly 88% seen once. The material sequenced was peripheral blood, taken on day 0 of AZD1222 vaccination. The receptors were gathered from an adult in good health. Each CDR3 is given with its conserved first and last residue. Each record gives: CDR3 protein, CDR3 DNA, CDR3 length, V gene, D gene, clone size, J gene. A D gene is named only where the DNA matches it firmly. The listing skips clone size in some rows; elsewhere it reads once, few, many or a size class.

CASSEGAPNLYEQYF | TGCGCCAGCAGTGAGGGGGCCCCAAACCTCTACGAGCAGTACTTC | 15 | TRBV10-1 | . | . | TRBJ2-7
CASSLEAGSNTEAFF | TGTGCCAGCAGCTTAGAGGCAGGGTCGAACACTGAAGCTTTCTTT | 15 | TRBV7-9 | . | . | TRBJ1-1
CASSQAIPGATNEKLFF | TGTGCCAGCTCACAAGCCATCCCGGGGGCCACTAATGAAAAACTGTTTTTT | 17 | TRBV18 | . | . | TRBJ1-4
CASSKLAGGGRTGELFF | TGTGCCAGCAGTAAACTAGCGGGAGGTGGGAGGACCGGGGAGCTGTTTTTT | 17 | TRBV27 | TRBD2 | . | TRBJ2-2
CASSLVGVTDTQYF | TGCGCCAGCAGCTTGGTCGGGGTCACAGATACGCAGTATTTT | 14 | TRBV5-1 | . | . | TRBJ2-3
CASSLEGVPALNTEAFF | TGTGCCAGCAGCTTAGAAGGAGTCCCGGCATTGAACACTGAAGCTTTCTTT | 17 | TRBV11-2 | . | few | TRBJ1-1
CASSELPREGNTIYF | TGTGCCAGCAGTGAACTACCGAGGGAGGGTAACACCATATATTTT | 15 | TRBV6-1 | . | . | TRBJ1-3
CASSRTGDYGYTF | TGTGCCAGCAGCCGGACAGGGGACTATGGCTACACCTTC | 13 | TRBV12-3/TRBV12-4 | TRBD1 | . | TRBJ1-2
CASSPSEANYGYTF | TGTGCCAGCAGTCCTTCGGAAGCTAACTATGGCTACACCTTC | 14 | TRBV28 | . | . | TRBJ1-2
CASSKLLGQLNTGELFF | TGTGCCAGCAGCAAATTACTCGGACAGCTCAACACCGGGGAGCTGTTTTTT | 17 | TRBV11-2 | . | . | TRBJ2-2
CASSLAGTSGAQETQYF | TGTGCCAGCAGCTTGGCCGGGACTAGCGGGGCCCAAGAGACCCAGTACTTC | 17 | TRBV5-8 | TRBD2 | . | TRBJ2-5
CAWSHMWAHEQYF | TGTGCCTGGAGTCATATGTGGGCACACGAGCAGTACTTC | 13 | TRBV30 | . | . | TRBJ2-7
CASSPSSGLRQGREQYF | TGTGCCAGCAGTCCTTCCTCGGGGCTCCGACAGGGCCGCGAGCAGTACTTC | 17 | TRBV27 | TRBD1 | . | TRBJ2-7
CASSIGAGTANTEAFF | TGTGCCAGTAGTATAGGGGCGGGGACAGCGAACACTGAAGCTTTCTTT | 16 | TRBV19 | TRBD1 | few | TRBJ1-1
CASSSLAGGPDTQYF | TGTGCCAGCAGTTCCCTAGCGGGAGGACCAGATACGCAGTATTTT | 15 | TRBV6-4 | TRBD2 | . | TRBJ2-3
CASSGGTGGYGYTF | TGTGCCAGCAGCGGCGGGACAGGGGGCTATGGCTACACCTTC | 14 | TRBV7-2 | TRBD1 | . | TRBJ1-2
CASSAAGTGAGELFF | TGTGCCAGCAGCGCCGCCGGGACCGGAGCCGGGGAGCTGTTTTTT | 15 | TRBV9 | . | . | TRBJ2-2
CATGPGALTDTQYF | TGTGCCACCGGACCCGGAGCCCTCACAGATACGCAGTATTTT | 14 | TRBV15 | . | once | TRBJ2-3
CASSQDATNYYGYTF | TGCGCCAGCAGCCAAGACGCCACGAACTACTATGGCTACACCTTC | 15 | TRBV4-1 | . | . | TRBJ1-2
CASSATGRNYEQYF | TGTGCCAGCAGCGCGACAGGTCGAAACTACGAGCAGTACTTC | 14 | TRBV9 | . | . | TRBJ2-7
CASSWDRDTEAFF | TGTGCCAGCAGTTGGGACAGGGACACTGAAGCTTTCTTT | 13 | TRBV12-3/TRBV12-4 | TRBD1 | . | TRBJ1-1
CASSPATPSGNTIYF | TGTGCCAGCAGCCCTGCGACCCCCTCTGGAAACACCATATATTTT | 15 | TRBV11-1 | . | . | TRBJ1-3
CASSKSGGTEAFF | TGCGCCAGCAGCAAATCTGGGGGAACTGAAGCTTTCTTT | 13 | TRBV5-1 | . | . | TRBJ1-1
CSVGGIGALNTEAFF | TGCAGCGTTGGAGGCATTGGGGCCTTGAACACTGAAGCTTTCTTT | 15 | TRBV29-1 | . | . | TRBJ1-1
CASSAGEGSYGYTF | TGTGCCAGCAGCGCCGGGGAGGGAAGCTATGGCTACACCTTC | 14 | TRBV5-4 | . | few | TRBJ1-2
CASSTGTEETQYF | TGTGCTAGCAGTACCGGGACAGAAGAGACCCAGTACTTC | 13 | TRBV7-7 | TRBD1 | . | TRBJ2-5
CASSNPDRGLNEQFF | TGTGCCAGCAGTAATCCGGACAGGGGATTGAATGAGCAGTTCTTC | 15 | TRBV6-5 | TRBD1 | . | TRBJ2-1
CASSLEAIGNTEAFF | TGCGCCAGCAGCTTGGAGGCTATCGGGAACACTGAAGCTTTCTTT | 15 | TRBV5-1 | . | few | TRBJ1-1
CASSSDSTNEKLFF | TGTGCCAGTAGTTCGGACAGCACTAATGAAAAACTGTTTTTT | 14 | TRBV19 | . | few | TRBJ1-4
CASSLGIQWGSPLHF | TGTGCCAGCAGCTTAGGCATACAGTGGGGTTCACCCCTCCACTTT | 15 | TRBV11-2 | . | . | TRBJ1-6
CASSSDRGTYNEQFF | TGTGCCAGCAGCTCAGACAGGGGGACATACAATGAGCAGTTCTTC | 15 | TRBV16 | TRBD1 | once | TRBJ2-1
CASSPRVPSSGELFF | TGTGCCAGCTCACCACGAGTGCCGTCCTCCGGGGAGCTGTTTTTT | 15 | TRBV18 | . | few | TRBJ2-2
CASSRLGHGNSPLHF | TGCGCCAGCAGTAGATTAGGCCATGGGAATTCACCCCTCCACTTT | 15 | TRBV10-2 | . | . | TRBJ1-6
CASRETGTAYEQYF | TGTGCCAGCAGAGAAACCGGGACAGCCTACGAGCAGTACTTC | 14 | TRBV28 | TRBD1 | . | TRBJ2-7
CASSLRGGSRRSYNEQFF | TGTGCCAGCAGTTTAAGGGGCGGATCCAGACGAAGCTACAATGAGCAGTTCTTC | 18 | TRBV27 | . | . | TRBJ2-1
CASSSLAGISYEQYF | TGTGCCAGTAGCTCGCTAGCGGGGATCTCCTACGAGCAGTACTTC | 15 | TRBV19 | TRBD2 | . | TRBJ2-7
CASSPTGPNTEAFF | TGTGCCAGCAGCCCTACAGGCCCCAACACTGAAGCTTTCTTT | 14 | TRBV27 | . | . | TRBJ1-1
CASSLGVRSTGELFF | TGTGCCAGCTCACTTGGCGTCAGATCCACCGGGGAGCTGTTTTTT | 15 | TRBV18 | . | . | TRBJ2-2
CASSINSPLHF | TGTGCCAGCAGCATAAATTCACCCCTCCACTTT | 11 | TRBV28 | . | . | TRBJ1-6
CATSDGSSYNEQFF | TGTGCCACCAGTGATGGCTCTAGCTACAATGAGCAGTTCTTC | 14 | TRBV24-1 | . | . | TRBJ2-1
CASSLLAGGNYGYTF | TGTGCCAGCAGCTTATTAGCCGGGGGCAACTATGGCTACACCTTC | 15 | TRBV11-2 | . | . | TRBJ1-2
CASRLNRDRYGYTF | TGCGCCAGCAGGCTTAACCGGGACAGGTATGGCTACACCTTC | 14 | TRBV5-1 | TRBD1 | . | TRBJ1-2
CASSYSTGTGFYTF | TGTGCCAGCAGTTACTCCACCGGGACAGGTTTCTACACCTTC | 14 | TRBV6-6 | TRBD1 | . | TRBJ1-2